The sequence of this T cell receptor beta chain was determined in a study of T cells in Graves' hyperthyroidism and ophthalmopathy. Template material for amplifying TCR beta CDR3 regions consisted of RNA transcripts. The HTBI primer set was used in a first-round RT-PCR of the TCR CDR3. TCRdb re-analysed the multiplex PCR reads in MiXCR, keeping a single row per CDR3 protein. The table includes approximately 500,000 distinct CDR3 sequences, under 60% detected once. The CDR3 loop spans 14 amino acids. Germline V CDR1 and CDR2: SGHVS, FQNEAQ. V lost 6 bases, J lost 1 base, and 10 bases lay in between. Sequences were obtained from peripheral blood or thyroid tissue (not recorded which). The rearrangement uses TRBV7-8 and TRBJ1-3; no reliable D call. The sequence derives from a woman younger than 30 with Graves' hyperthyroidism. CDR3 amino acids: CASSPASSGNTIYF. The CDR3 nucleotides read TGTGCCAGCAGTCCCGCCTCTTCTGGAAACACCATATATTTT.